The clone carrying this T cell receptor (beta chain) has a count of ten or more. No antigen is known for it. This entry belongs to a study of glioma-infiltrating T cells. TCR alpha and beta CDR3 regions were amplified from RNA using iRepertoire nested multiplex PCR. TCRdb reprocessed the multiplex PCR reads via MiXCR and lists one record per CDR3 protein. The profile shows approximately 89,000 distinct CDR3 sequences, 20% to 25% of them singletons. Overall study results and limits: Tissue-blood divergence was below expectation in non-neoplastic patients, above in gliomas. Only very few CDR3 sequences appeared in both tissue and blood.

This CDR3 has 19 residues. Germline V gives CDR1 MNHEY, CDR2 SVGAGI. The V end was cut by 0 bases, the J end by 0 bases, with 15 bases between. Sequencing was carried out using glioma tissue, nonneoplastic brain tissue, or PBMCs (not recorded which). The chain recombines TRBV6-5 with TRBJ1-6; no clear D gene. This clonotype was sampled from a human donor with low-grade glioma or glioblastoma, undergoing nonglioma brain surgery, or in good health (not recorded which). CDR3: CASSYSMGSLSSYNSPLHF. The CDR3 DNA sequence: TGTGCCAGCAGTTACTCGATGGGCAGCCTCAGCTCCTATAATTCACCCCTCCACTTT.